Below, 27 T cell receptor beta chains from the same sample are listed, as sequenced in a study of OX40 agonist ivuxolimab in advanced cancers. Only in-frame clones appear in the TCRdb table, and some are missing; sequencing was by immunoSEQ multiplex PCR. The sample records more than 100,000 clones, around 89% being singletons. Material: CD4+ or CD8+ T cells sorted from blood, obtained in a trial of the OX40 agonist ivuxolimab. These receptor sequences come from an adult with an advanced solid tumor such as melanoma, head and neck, liver or kidney cancer.

The chain combines TRBV28 with TRBJ2-7; 8 bases match TRBD1. Germline assignment: CDR1 MDHEN and CDR2 SYDVKM. This CDR3 has 14 amino acids. V lost 3 bases, J lost 6 bases, and 7 bases stayed unmatched. The CDR3 nucleotides read TGTGCCAGCAGTTTGGCAGGGGGCCTTAGCGAGCAGTACTTC. It yields the protein CASSLAGGLSEQYF.

The chain employs TRBV7-8 and TRBJ1-3; TRBD1 matches at 7 bases. From germline, CDR1 is SGHVS and CDR2 FQNEAQ. The J segment lost 0 bases and the V segment lost 5 bases, leaving 10 bases of the junction unmatched. The CDR3 has 17 amino acids. CDR3 DNA sequence: TGTGCCAGCAGCCCTTTAGGGGACAGCCTCTCTGGAAACACCATATATTTT. Translating it yields CASSPLGDSLSGNTIYF.

The V gene is TRBV4-3, the J gene TRBJ1-1, with TRBD1 matching over 8 bases. Looked up from germline, CDR1 is LGHNA and CDR2 is YSLEER. J gave up 4 bases and V 5 bases, and 3 bases lay outside the gene matches. This CDR3 is built from 13 residues. CDR3 sequence reads: CASSRDRGTEAFF. DNA of the CDR3: TGCGCCAGCAGCAGAGACAGGGGCACTGAAGCTTTCTTT.

The gene calls are TRBV28 and TRBJ1-1; 7 nucleotides match TRBD1. The V segment lost 2 bases and the J segment 4 bases; nucleotides outside the gene matches: 10. Germline CDR1 reads MDHEN; CDR2 reads SYDVKM. The CDR3 has 16 residues. This CDR3 reads CASSLGTAGGGTEAFF. CDR3 sequence (DNA): TGTGCCAGCAGTTTAGGGACAGCCGGGGGCGGCACTGAAGCTTTCTTT.

The rearrangement uses TRBV11-3 and TRBJ2-2, with 8 bases lining up with TRBD1. The junction had 5 bases not matched to a gene; V was cut back by 5 bases and J by 3 bases. Germline V CDR1 and CDR2: SGHNT, YENEEA. This CDR3 is 15 amino acids long. For the CDR3, the DNA is TGTGCCAGCAGCCACGGACAGGGAGACACCGGGGAGCTGTTTTTT. Translating gives CASSHGQGDTGELFF.

On this clone: This same CDR3 is encoded by further DNA sequences in the sample. This chain links TRBV28 with TRBJ2-7; D is unresolved. This CDR3 spans 11 amino acids. V was clipped by 2 bases and J by 4 bases, with 3 bases between them. Germline assignment: CDR1 MDHEN and CDR2 SYDVKM. CDR3 residues: CASSLRYEQYF. For the CDR3, the DNA is TGTGCCAGCAGTTTACGGTACGAGCAGTACTTC.

V is TRBV18 and J is TRBJ2-1, with a weak D call TRBD2 (5 bases). The ends were cut back, 0 bases at V and 2 bases at J, with 11 bases in the middle. Germline assignment: CDR1 KGHSH and CDR2 LQKENI. The CDR3 covers 16 residues. CDR3 coding DNA: TGTGCCAGCTCACCACCGGGTAGCGTGGCCTACAATGAGCAGTTCTTC. It translates to CASSPPGSVAYNEQFF. Based on the CDR3 plus reference TRBV18 and TRBJ2-1, the full variable domain is NAGVMQNPRHLVRRRGQEARLRCSPMKGHSHVYWYRQLPEEGLKFMVYLQKENIIDESGMPKERFSAEFPKEGPSILRIQQVVRGDSAAYFCASSPPGSVAYNEQFFGPGTRLTVL.

CDR3 sequence (DNA): TGCAGCGCCGGGAGTAACTATGGCTACACCTTC. It encodes CSAGSNYGYTF. The chain links TRBV29-1 to TRBJ1-2; D ambiguous. Trimming took 7 bases from V and 1 from J, leaving 7 bases between them. Germline V gene data show CDR1 as SQVTM and CDR2 as ANQGSEA. The CDR3 loop spans 11 amino acids.

This chain uses TRBV11-3 with TRBJ2-3, with 9 bases identical to TRBD2. The CDR3 has 17 residues. V lost 2 bases, J lost 2 bases, and 8 bases stayed unmatched. Germline lookup yields CDR1 SGHNT and CDR2 YENEEA. CDR3 region: CASSLLLGGGATDTQYF. Here the CDR3 DNA reads TGTGCCAGCAGCTTACTCCTGGGCGGGGGGGCCACAGATACGCAGTATTTT.

The table lists this clone with a few counts. The gene calls are TRBV11-2 and TRBJ1-1; the D gene is possibly TRBD1 (5 bases). The CDR3 totals 15 residues. Germline values: CDR1 SGHAT, CDR2 FQNNGV. V was clipped by 4 bases and J by 1 base, with 13 bases between them. The CDR3 region has the DNA TGTGCCAGCAGCTACCAGGGAGTCGCGAACACTGAAGCTTTCTTT. Amino acids: CASSYQGVANTEAFF.

A single count supports this clone. This chain connects TRBV9 to TRBJ2-1; D may be TRBD2 (6 bases). CDR1 SGDLS and CDR2 YYNGEE come from the germline V gene. The CDR3 is 14 amino acids. V was trimmed by 0 bases and J by 10 bases, leaving 14 bases between them. The CDR3 loop reads CASSVEVGGEEQFF. The CDR3 nucleotides are TGTGCCAGCAGCGTAGAAGTGGGGGGAGAAGAGCAGTTCTTC.

The V call is TRBV7-8, the J call TRBJ2-3; 11 nucleotides agree with TRBD1. Per the germline V gene, CDR1 is SGHVS and CDR2 is FQNEAQ. This CDR3 contains 17 residues. Trimming cost V 1 base and J 1 base; bases outside gene matches: 4. CDR3 sequence (DNA): TGTGCCAGCAGCTTAGTATGGGACAGGGGGGGCACAGATACGCAGTATTTT. Protein product: CASSLVWDRGGTDTQYF.

The chain employs TRBV19 and TRBJ1-1; no clear D gene. Germline CDR1 reads LNHDA; CDR2 reads SQIVND (reference sequence). The CDR3 spans 13 residues. V lost 5 bases and J 11 bases, leaving 18 bases between the germline ends. CDR3 bases: TGTGCCAGTAGTCTGCTCGGGCCCCCGACGGCTTTCTTT. This codes for CASSLLGPPTAFF.

This sequence joins TRBV5-4 and TRBJ1-3; D not certain. This CDR3 is 15 amino acids long. Deletions cut 2 bases from V and 0 bases from J, with 9 bases between. Per the germline V gene, CDR1 is SGHNT and CDR2 is YYREEE (reference sequence). The CDR3 spells CASSFDRYSGNTIYF. The CDR3, as DNA: TGTGCCAGCAGCTTCGACCGCTACTCTGGAAACACCATATATTTT. Combining the CDR3 with reference TRBV5-4 and TRBJ1-3 gives the whole variable domain ETGVTQSPTHLIKTRGQQVTLRCSSQSGHNTVSWYQQALGQGPQFIFQYYREEENGRGNFPPRFSGLQFPNYSSELNVNALELDDSALYLCASSFDRYSGNTIYFGEGSWLTVV.

This clone was seen a handful of times. The chain is built from TRBV7-2 and TRBJ1-2; 10 bases align to TRBD1. V trimming: 6 bases; J trimming: 7 bases; junction bases outside the gene matches: 8. This CDR3 is 14 amino acids long. Germline V gene sequence: CDR1 SGHTA, CDR2 FQGNSA. The CDR3 DNA is TGTGCCAGCAGTCGCCCGGGACAGGGGTTTGGCTACACCTTC. Its translation is CASSRPGQGFGYTF.

The chain recombines TRBV19 with TRBJ1-2; D remains unclear. The CDR3 loop spans 12 amino acids. Germline-derived CDR1 and CDR2 are LNHDA and SQIVND (reference sequence). V gave up 6 bases and J gave up 4 bases, with 9 bases separating them. The CDR3: CASSVGAYGYTF. The CDR3 coding sequence is TGTGCCAGTAGCGTCGGAGCCTATGGCTACACCTTC.

CDR3 nucleotide sequence: TGTGCCAGCAGCTTATTGCGTTGGAAAGGGGGTCCCCTCTCTGGAAACACCATATATTTT. Its translation: CASSLLRWKGGPLSGNTIYF. The chain joins TRBV7-8 to TRBJ1-3, with a tentative D call TRBD1 (6 bases). CDR3 length equals 20 residues. CDR1 and CDR2 (germline): SGHVS, FQNEAQ. V was trimmed by 2 bases and J by 0 bases, leaving 23 bases between them.

The chain links TRBV6-5 to TRBJ1-1; D not resolved. CDR1 and CDR2 from the germline V gene are MNHEY and SVGAGI. V lost 10 bases and J lost 1, with 10 bases in between. This CDR3 comprises 12 residues. Here the CDR3 DNA reads TGTGCCACCGGGGAGGGGAACACTGAAGCTTTCTTT. This codes for CATGEGNTEAFF.

The rearrangement uses TRBV2 and TRBJ1-5; a weak D match, TRBD1 (5 bases). The CDR3 is made up of 14 amino acids. Germline-derived CDR1 and CDR2 are SNHLY and FYNNEI. Trimming removed 7 bases at V and 4 bases at J, with 14 bases between. CDR3 nucleotide sequence: TGTGCCAGCAATTCAGGGTTAGAAAATCAGCCCCAGCATTTT. Protein: CASNSGLENQPQHF.

The chain links TRBV10-3 to TRBJ2-5; a possible D gene is TRBD2 (6 bases). The V and J ends lost 7 bases and 2 bases respectively, with 11 bases between them. Germline CDR1 is ENHRY and CDR2 is SYGVKD. CDR3 length: 13 residues. The CDR3 nucleotides are TGTGCCATCAAACGGGACTTTCAAGAGACCCAGTACTTC. It codes for CAIKRDFQETQYF.

This clone has a single count. The chain links TRBV6-5 to TRBJ2-2; 9 bases align to TRBD1. The CDR3 consists of 13 residues. CDR1 is MNHEY and CDR2 is SVGAGI in the germline V gene. J was trimmed by 7 bases and V by 6 bases; bases with no gene match: 3. The CDR3 loop is CASSRQGGGELFF. The CDR3 region has the DNA TGTGCCAGCAGCCGACAGGGGGGCGGGGAGCTGTTTTTT.

The chain combines TRBV7-2 with TRBJ2-7; 10 bases line up with TRBD2. Unmatched junction bases numbered 3, after V lost 6 bases and J lost 1 base. Germline V gene sequence: CDR1 SGHTA, CDR2 FQGNSA. This CDR3 contains 14 residues. CDR3 amino acids: CASSPSGGSYEQYF. CDR3 DNA: TGTGCCAGCAGTCCTAGCGGGGGATCCTACGAGCAGTACTTC.

This chain connects TRBV7-2 to TRBJ2-5; weak D call: TRBD1 (5 bases). The germline V gene encodes CDR1 SGHTA and CDR2 FQGNSA. The V end was cut by 0 bases, the J end by 4 bases, with 9 bases between. This CDR3 has 14 residues. For the CDR3, the DNA is TGTGCCAGCAGCTTAGCAGGGGTCAGAGAGACCCAGTACTTC. Translated: CASSLAGVRETQYF.

The chain is built from TRBV5-1 and TRBJ2-2; tentative D call: TRBD2 (5 bases). The CDR3 contains 18 residues. CDR1 and CDR2 (germline): SGHRS, YFSETQ. V lost 0 bases and J 0 bases, leaving 15 bases between the germline ends. CDR3 nucleotides: TGCGCCAGCAGCTTGGGGTGGGCGGGCGCAACGAACACCGGGGAGCTGTTTTTT. Its translation is CASSLGWAGATNTGELFF.

J is TRBJ2-3 and V is TRBV5-4; 7 bases are shared with TRBD1. Per germline, CDR1 SGHNT and CDR2 YYREEE (reference sequence). V dropped 4 bases and J dropped 9; count of bases not matched to a gene: 5. The CDR3 spans 12 residues. Written as DNA, the CDR3 is TGTGCCAGCAGCGGCGACAGGGAGACGCAGTATTTT. This codes for CASSGDRETQYF.

The rearrangement uses TRBV6-5 and TRBJ1-1; D gene unclear. There are 13 residues in the CDR3. Germline assignment: CDR1 MNHEY and CDR2 SVGAGI. Trimming shortened V by 2 bases and J by 6 bases, and 10 bases separated the two germline ends. The CDR3 DNA is TGTGCCAGCAGTTACGAGATTGGCCCTGAAGCTTTCTTT. It translates to CASSYEIGPEAFF.

The rearrangement links TRBV6-1 to TRBJ1-5; perhaps TRBD1 as D (5 bases). This CDR3 has 13 amino acids. CDR1 is MNHNS and CDR2 is SASEGT in the germline V gene. The V and J ends lost 7 bases and 4 bases respectively, with 11 bases between them. Written as DNA, the CDR3 is TGTGCCAGCAACGGGGGATGGAATCAGCCCCAGCATTTT. This sequence encodes CASNGGWNQPQHF.